This TCR beta chain originates from a study of blood T cell repertoires in COVID-19. Turning to the study itself: The samples span acute and convalescent COVID-19 from the United States, Italy and Spain. PBMCs, B-cell-depleted T cells, or T cells provided the cDNA or gDNA that made up the material.

This CDR3 is 14 amino acids long. Trimming took 0 bases from V and 0 from J, leaving 5 bases between them. The germline V gene has CDR1 SGDLS and CDR2 YYNGEE. Some clones are missing from TCRdb's copy, which holds only in-frame ones; the method was immunoSEQ multiplex PCR. The sample has more than 12,000 clones, 60% to 80% seen once; the top ten hold more than 14%. Sequenced material: peripheral blood. V usage is TRBV9 and J usage is TRBJ2-3; D remains ambiguous. This clonotype was sampled from a human donor in a cohort sampled during active COVID-19. The CDR3 coding sequence is TGTGCCAGCAGCGTAGCAACTAGCACAGATACGCAGTATTTT. This encodes CASSVATSTDTQYF.